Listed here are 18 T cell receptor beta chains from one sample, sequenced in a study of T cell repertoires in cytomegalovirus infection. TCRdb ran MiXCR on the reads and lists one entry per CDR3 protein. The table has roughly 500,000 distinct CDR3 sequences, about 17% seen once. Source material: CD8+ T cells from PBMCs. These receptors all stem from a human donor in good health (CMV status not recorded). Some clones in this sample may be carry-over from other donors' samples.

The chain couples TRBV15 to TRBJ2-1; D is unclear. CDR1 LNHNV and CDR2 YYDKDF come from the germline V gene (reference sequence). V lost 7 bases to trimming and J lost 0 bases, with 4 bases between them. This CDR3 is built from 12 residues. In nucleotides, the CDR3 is TGTGCCACCACGGCCTCCTACAATGAGCAGTTCTTC. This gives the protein CATTASYNEQFF.

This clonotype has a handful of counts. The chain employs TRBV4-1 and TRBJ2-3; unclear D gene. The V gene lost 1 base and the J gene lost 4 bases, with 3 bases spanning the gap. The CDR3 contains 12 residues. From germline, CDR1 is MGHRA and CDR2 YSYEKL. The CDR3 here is CASSQGPDTQYF. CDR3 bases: TGCGCCAGCAGCCAAGGGCCAGATACGCAGTATTTT.

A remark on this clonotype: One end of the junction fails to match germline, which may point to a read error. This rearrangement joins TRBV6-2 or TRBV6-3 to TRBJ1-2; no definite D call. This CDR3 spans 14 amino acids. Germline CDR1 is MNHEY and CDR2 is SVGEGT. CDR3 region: CASSEWRVDCGYTF. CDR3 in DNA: TGTGCCAGCAGTGAATGGCGGGTGGACTGTGGCTATACCTTC.

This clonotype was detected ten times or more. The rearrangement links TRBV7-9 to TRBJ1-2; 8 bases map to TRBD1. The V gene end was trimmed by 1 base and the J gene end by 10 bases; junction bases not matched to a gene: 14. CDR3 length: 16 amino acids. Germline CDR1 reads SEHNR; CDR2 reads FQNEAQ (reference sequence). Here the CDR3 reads CASSLEQGVTTGIYTF. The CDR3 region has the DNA TGTGCCAGCAGCTTAGAACAGGGGGTAACAACAGGTATCTACACCTTC.

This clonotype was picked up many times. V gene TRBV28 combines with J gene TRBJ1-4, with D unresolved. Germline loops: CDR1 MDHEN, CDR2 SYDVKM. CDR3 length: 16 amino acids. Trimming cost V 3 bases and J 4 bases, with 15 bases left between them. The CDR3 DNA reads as TGTGCCAGCAGTTTGGTTTTTAGTGGTATTAATGAAAAACTGTTTTTT. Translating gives CASSLVFSGINEKLFF.

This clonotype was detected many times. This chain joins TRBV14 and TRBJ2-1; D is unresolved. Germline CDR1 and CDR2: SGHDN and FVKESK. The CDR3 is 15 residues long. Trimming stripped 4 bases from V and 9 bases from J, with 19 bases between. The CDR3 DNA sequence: TGTGCCAGCAGCCTAATACCGGGCCCTCGAACTGAGCAGTTCTTC. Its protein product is CASSLIPGPRTEQFF.

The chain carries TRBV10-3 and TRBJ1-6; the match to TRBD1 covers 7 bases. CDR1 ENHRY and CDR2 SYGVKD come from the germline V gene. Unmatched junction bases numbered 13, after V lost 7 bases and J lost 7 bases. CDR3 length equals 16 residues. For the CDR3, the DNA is TGTGCCATCATGGACCGGGACAGCAAAAAGAATTCACCCCTCCACTTT. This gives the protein CAIMDRDSKKNSPLHF.

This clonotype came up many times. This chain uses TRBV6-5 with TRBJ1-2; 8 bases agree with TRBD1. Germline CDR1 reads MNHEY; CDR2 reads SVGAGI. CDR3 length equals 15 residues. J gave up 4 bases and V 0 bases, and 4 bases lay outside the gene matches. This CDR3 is CASSYSRTGIYGYTF. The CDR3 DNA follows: TGTGCCAGCAGTTACTCGAGGACAGGGATCTATGGCTACACCTTC.

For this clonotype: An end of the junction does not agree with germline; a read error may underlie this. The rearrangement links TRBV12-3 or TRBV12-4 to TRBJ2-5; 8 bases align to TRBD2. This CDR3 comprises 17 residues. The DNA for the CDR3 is TGTGCCAGCAGTTTATCAAGACTAGCGCCTGAACAAGAGACCCAGCACTTC. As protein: CASSLSRLAPEQETQHF.

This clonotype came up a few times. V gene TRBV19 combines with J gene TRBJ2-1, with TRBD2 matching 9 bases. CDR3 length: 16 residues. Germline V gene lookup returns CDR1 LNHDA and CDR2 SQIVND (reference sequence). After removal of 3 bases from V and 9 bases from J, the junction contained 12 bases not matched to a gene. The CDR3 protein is CASSIPQAGGPSEQFF. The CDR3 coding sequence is TGTGCCAGTAGTATCCCCCAGGCGGGGGGGCCCAGTGAGCAGTTCTTC.

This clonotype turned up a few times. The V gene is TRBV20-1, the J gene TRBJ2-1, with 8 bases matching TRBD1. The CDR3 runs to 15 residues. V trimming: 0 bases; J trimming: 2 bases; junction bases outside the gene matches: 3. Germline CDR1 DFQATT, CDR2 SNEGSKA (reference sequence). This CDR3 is CSARERTGTYNEQFF. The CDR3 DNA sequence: TGCAGTGCTAGAGAGAGGACAGGGACCTACAATGAGCAGTTCTTC.

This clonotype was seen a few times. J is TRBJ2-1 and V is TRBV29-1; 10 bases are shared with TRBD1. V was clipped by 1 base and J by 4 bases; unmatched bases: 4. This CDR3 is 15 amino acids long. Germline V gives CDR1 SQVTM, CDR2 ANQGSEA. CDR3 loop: CSVEGGTGDYNEQFF. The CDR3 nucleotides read TGCAGCGTTGAAGGGGGGACAGGGGATTACAATGAGCAGTTCTTC.

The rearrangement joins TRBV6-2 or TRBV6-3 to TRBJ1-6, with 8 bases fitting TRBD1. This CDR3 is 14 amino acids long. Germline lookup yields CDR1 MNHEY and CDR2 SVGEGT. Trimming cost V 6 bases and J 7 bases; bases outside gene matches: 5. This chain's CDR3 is CASRTRGQNSPLHF. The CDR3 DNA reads TGTGCCAGCAGGACCAGGGGGCAGAATTCACCCCTCCACTTT.

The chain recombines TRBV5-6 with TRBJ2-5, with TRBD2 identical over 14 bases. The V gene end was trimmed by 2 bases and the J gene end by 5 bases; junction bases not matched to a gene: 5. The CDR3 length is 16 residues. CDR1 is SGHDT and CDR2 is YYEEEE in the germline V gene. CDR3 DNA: TGTGCCAGCAGCTTCGGGACTAGCGGGAGTGAGGAGACCCAGTACTTC. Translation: CASSFGTSGSEETQYF.

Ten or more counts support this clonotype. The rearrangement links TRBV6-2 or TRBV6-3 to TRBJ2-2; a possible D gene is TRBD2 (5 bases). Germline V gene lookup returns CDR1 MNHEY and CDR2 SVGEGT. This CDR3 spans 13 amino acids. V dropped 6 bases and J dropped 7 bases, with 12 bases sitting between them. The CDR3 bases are TGTGCCAGCAGCCTCGCGGGCCACGGGGAGCTGTTTTTT. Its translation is CASSLAGHGELFF.

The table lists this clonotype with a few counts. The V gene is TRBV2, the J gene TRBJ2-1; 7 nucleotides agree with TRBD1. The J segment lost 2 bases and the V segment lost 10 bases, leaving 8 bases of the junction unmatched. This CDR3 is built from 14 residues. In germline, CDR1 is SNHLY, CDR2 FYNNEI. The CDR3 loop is CATLKGAPYNEQFF. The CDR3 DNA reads TGTGCCACCCTAAAGGGGGCCCCCTACAATGAGCAGTTCTTC.

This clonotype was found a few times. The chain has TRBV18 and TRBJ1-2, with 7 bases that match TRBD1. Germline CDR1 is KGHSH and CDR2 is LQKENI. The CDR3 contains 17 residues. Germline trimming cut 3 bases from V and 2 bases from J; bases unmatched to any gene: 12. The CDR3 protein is CASSPSGQLSSNYGYTF. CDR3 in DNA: TGTGCCAGCTCACCTTCGGGACAGCTGTCCTCCAACTATGGCTACACCTTC.

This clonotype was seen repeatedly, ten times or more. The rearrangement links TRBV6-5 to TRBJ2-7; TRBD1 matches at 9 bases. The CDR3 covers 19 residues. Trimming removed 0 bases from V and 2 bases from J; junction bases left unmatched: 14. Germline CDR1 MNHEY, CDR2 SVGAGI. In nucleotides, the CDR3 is TGTGCCAGCAGTTACTCGTACGGGACTGGGGACAGGGAGGCCTACGAGCAGTACTTC. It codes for CASSYSYGTGDREAYEQYF.